Each of the 26 T cell receptor beta chains below was sequenced from the same sample in a study of Graves' ophthalmopathy and Graves' hyperthyroidism. TCR beta CDR3 regions were amplified from RNA transcripts. RT-PCR with HTBI primers came first, then second-round multiplex PCR. MiXCR, run by TCRdb on the multiplex PCR reads, gives a single entry per CDR3 protein. Counted here are fewer than 650,000 distinct CDR3 sequences, around a fifth occurring once; the ten biggest clones make up roughly 6.9%. Sequencing was performed on peripheral blood. These receptors originate from a woman younger than 30 with stable Graves' hyperthyroidism. Some clones in this sample may be carry-over from other donors' samples.

This clonotype turned up a few times. This chain uses TRBV6-4 with TRBJ2-7; D perhaps matches TRBD1 (6 bases). Trimming took off 7 bases at V and 2 bases at J, with 12 bases between the two ends. The germline V gene encodes CDR1 MRHNA and CDR2 SNTAGT. The CDR3 sequence is 13 residues long. For the CDR3, the DNA is TGTGCCAGCAAAACCGGGACAACCTACGAGCAGTACTTC. Protein: CASKTGTTYEQYF.

This clonotype was detected many times. The rearrangement joins TRBV6-2 or TRBV6-3 to TRBJ2-4, with unresolved D. Germline CDR1 and CDR2: MNHEY and SVGEGT. The CDR3 is 13 residues long. V lost 6 bases, J lost 8 bases, and 14 bases lay in between. The DNA for the CDR3 is TGTGCCAGCAGCCCCCCCAGGATTGACATTCAGTACTTC. This translates into CASSPPRIDIQYF.

Many counts were recorded for this clonotype. V is TRBV6-1 and J is TRBJ1-5; D is perhaps TRBD1 (5 bases). Germline V gives CDR1 MNHNS, CDR2 SASEGT. V dropped 9 bases and J dropped 3 bases, with 18 bases sitting between them. There are 15 residues in the CDR3. The DNA of the CDR3 is TGTGCCAGTGGCAGGAACGAGGGGCTCAATCAGCCCCAGCATTTT. Protein product: CASGRNEGLNQPQHF.

The V and J genes are TRBV7-9 and TRBJ2-7; 9 bases are shared with TRBD2. The V and J ends lost 4 bases and 4 bases, in that order; junction bases with no gene match: 5. Germline V gives CDR1 SEHNR, CDR2 FQNEAQ (reference sequence). The CDR3 covers 14 residues. CDR3 residues: CASSSSGTLYEQYF. DNA of the CDR3: TGTGCCAGCAGCTCTAGCGGGACCTTATACGAGCAGTACTTC. Full variable domain (missing parts from reference TRBV7-9 and TRBJ2-7): DTGVSQNPRHKITKRGQNVTFRCDPISEHNRLYWYRQTLGQGPEFLTYFQNEAQLEKSRLLSDRFSAERPKGSFSTLEIQRTEQGDSAMYLCASSSSGTLYEQYFGPGTRLTVT.

This clonotype was observed many times. The chain is built from TRBV12-3 or TRBV12-4 and TRBJ2-5, with D possibly being TRBD2 (7 bases). The CDR3 loop spans 13 amino acids. Trimming took 10 bases from V and 5 from J, leaving 17 bases between them. The CDR3 protein is CATQRGGWETQYF. DNA for the CDR3: TGTGCCACTCAAAGGGGGGGTTGGGAGACCCAGTACTTC.

This clonotype was counted only a few times. The chain recombines TRBV6-1 with TRBJ2-3; either TRBD1 or TRBD2 may fit D (5 bases each). The length of the CDR3 is 15 residues. Germline V gives CDR1 MNHNS, CDR2 SASEGT. Trimming removed 5 bases at V and 0 bases at J, with 12 bases between. The CDR3 here is CASSRDDSSTDTQYF. CDR3 in DNA: TGTGCCAGCAGTAGGGACGACTCTAGCACAGATACGCAGTATTTT.

This sequence joins TRBV19 and TRBJ1-1; perhaps TRBD1 as D (6 bases). V lost 7 bases to trimming and J lost 5 bases, with 29 bases between them. The length of the CDR3 is 18 residues. The germline V gene encodes CDR1 LNHDA and CDR2 SQIVND (reference sequence). CDR3 in amino acids: CASTPPAGKGGRSTEAFF. CDR3 in DNA: TGTGCCAGTACCCCCCCAGCGGGGAAAGGGGGAAGAAGTACTGAAGCTTTCTTT. Together with reference TRBV19 and TRBJ1-1, the CDR3 gives the full variable domain: DGGITQSPKYLFRKEGQNVTLSCEQNLNHDAMYWYRQDPGQGLRLIYYSQIVNDFQKGDIAEGYSVSREKKESFPLTVTSAQKNPTAFYLCASTPPAGKGGRSTEAFFGQGTRLTVV.

This clonotype has at least ten counts. This chain uses TRBV11-2 with TRBJ1-2; D call uncertain. Germline values: CDR1 SGHAT, CDR2 FQNNGV. Trimming left V 0 bases short and J 5 bases short, with 10 bases between. The length of the CDR3 is 14 residues. The CDR3 reads CASSLDSLLYGYTF. The CDR3 bases are TGTGCCAGCAGCTTAGACTCTCTACTTTATGGCTACACCTTC.

This rearrangement joins TRBV5-5 to TRBJ1-2, with a tentative D call TRBD1 (5 bases). This CDR3 comprises 13 residues. Trimming removed 7 bases from V and 3 bases from J, with 13 bases in between. Germline assignment: CDR1 SGHKS and CDR2 YYEKEE (reference sequence). CDR3 sequence: CASGLEGHYGYTF. CDR3 in DNA: TGTGCCAGCGGGCTAGAGGGACACTATGGCTACACCTTC. Filled out from reference TRBV5-5 and TRBJ1-2, the complete variable domain reads DAGVTQSPTHLIKTRGQQVTLRCSPISGHKSVSWYQQVLGQGPQFIFQYYEKEERGRGNFPDRFSARQFPNYSSELNVNALLLGDSALYLCASGLEGHYGYTFGSGTRLTVV.

This rearrangement joins TRBV11-3 to TRBJ2-2; 7 nucleotides line up with TRBD1. V was clipped by 2 bases and J by 4 bases; unmatched bases: 4. CDR1 and CDR2 from the germline V gene are SGHNT and YENEEA. CDR3 length: 15 residues. This CDR3 reads CASSLMTGSTGELFF. CDR3 DNA sequence: TGTGCCAGCAGCTTAATGACAGGGTCCACCGGGGAGCTGTTTTTT.

This rearrangement joins TRBV27 to TRBJ2-7; D remains unclear. This CDR3 comprises 14 residues. The V and J ends lost 5 bases and 3 bases respectively, with 14 bases between them. Germline CDR1 reads MNHEY; CDR2 reads SMNVEV (reference sequence). CDR3 amino acids: CASSPGRDYYEQYF. As DNA, the CDR3 is TGTGCCAGCAGTCCCGGACGCGATTACTACGAGCAGTACTTC.

Of note for this clonotype: This is likely a read error, given that the CDR3 carries no conserved phenylalanine or tryptophan at its end. No DNA is shown, since the ends of the CDR3 on it are uncertain; the CDR3 is the one TCRdb lists. The chain employs TRBV7-2 and TRBJ1-1; the table's TRBD1 call for D was not verified on the DNA. The germline CDR1 and CDR2 sequences are SGHTA and FQGNSA. The length of the CDR3 is 15 amino acids, counting both ends. CDR3 protein: CASSLRGVVRTEACL.

A few counts support this clonotype. This chain joins TRBV11-2 and TRBJ2-1, with D perhaps matching TRBD1 or TRBD2 (5 bases each). Germline CDR1 and CDR2: SGHAT and FQNNGV. V gave up 3 bases and J gave up 2 bases, with 17 bases separating them. This CDR3 contains 17 residues. The CDR3 here is CASSLDPGVGAYNEQFF. CDR3 DNA sequence: TGTGCCAGCAGCTTGGATCCCGGAGTGGGGGCCTACAATGAGCAGTTCTTC.

This sequence joins TRBV3-1 and TRBJ1-5; D not certain. The CDR3 consists of 13 residues. Trimming left V 1 base short and J 6 bases short, with 7 bases between. Germline CDR1 reads LGHDT; CDR2 reads YNNKEL (reference sequence). The CDR3 DNA reads TGTGCCAGCAGCCAAGGGATTATTCAGCCCCAGCATTTT. It is translated as CASSQGIIQPQHF.

This clonotype was recorded many times. The V gene is TRBV6-1, the J gene TRBJ1-6; D is perhaps TRBD1 (6 bases). The CDR3 extends over 14 amino acids. Germline values: CDR1 MNHNS, CDR2 SASEGT. Between the trimmed V and J ends, which lost 3 bases and 10 bases, there was a span of 13 bases. Written as DNA, the CDR3 is TGTGCCAGCAGTGACCTCGGGGGCCCATCACCCCTCCACTTT. Residues: CASSDLGGPSPLHF.

At least ten counts were recorded for this clonotype. The CDR3: CASSMRDNPSNQPQHF. CDR3 nucleotides: TGTGCCAGTAGTATGCGGGACAACCCTAGCAATCAGCCCCAGCATTTT. J is TRBJ1-5 and V is TRBV19, with D possibly being TRBD1 (6 bases). Trimming removed 3 bases from V and 0 bases from J, with 12 bases in between. CDR1 and CDR2 (germline): LNHDA, SQIVND (reference sequence). The CDR3 extends over 16 amino acids.

This clonotype has a handful of counts. This sequence joins TRBV20-1 and TRBJ1-5, with TRBD1 matching over 12 bases. V shed 6 bases, J shed 5 bases, and the junction held 5 bases outside the gene matches. CDR1 and CDR2 (germline): DFQATT, SNEGSKA (reference sequence). There are 14 residues in the CDR3. Written as DNA, the CDR3 is TGCAGTGCCAAAAGGGACAGGGGGCATCAGCCCCAGCATTTT. Its protein product is CSAKRDRGHQPQHF.

The chain has TRBV30 and TRBJ2-7; 9 nucleotides line up with TRBD1. With V trimmed by 3 bases and J by 6 bases, 15 bases remained unmatched. This CDR3 contains 16 residues. Germline V gives CDR1 GTSNPN, CDR2 SVGIG (reference sequence). CDR3 bases: TGTGCCTGGAGCCCCCCGGGACAGGGTGTTATTAGCGAGCAGTACTTC. This gives the protein CAWSPPGQGVISEQYF.

This clonotype was seen ten or more times. The chain uses TRBV11-3 and TRBJ1-1; 7 bases align to TRBD1. After removal of 4 bases from V and 5 bases from J, the junction contained 13 bases not matched to a gene. Looked up from germline, CDR1 is SGHNT and CDR2 is YENEEA. The CDR3 totals 16 residues. In nucleotides, the CDR3 is TGTGCCAGCAGCTCAGGTGGAGGGGGCAGGGGAACTGAAGCTTTCTTT. Translated: CASSSGGGGRGTEAFF.

The sample holds a few counts of this clonotype. A clone one base away is much larger, so this may be a read error. The chain combines TRBV28 with TRBJ2-7; 8 positions match TRBD1. CDR1 MDHEN and CDR2 SYDVKM come from the germline V gene. The CDR3 contains 15 residues. CDR3 sequence: CTSSSGQASSYEQYF. CDR3 nucleotide sequence: TGTACCAGCAGTTCGGGACAGGCGAGCTCCTACGAGCAGTACTTC.

This clonotype was counted at least ten times. V usage is TRBV29-1 and J usage is TRBJ2-7; a weak D match, TRBD1 (5 bases). Germline CDR1 reads SQVTM; CDR2 reads ANQGSEA. Trimming removed 5 bases from V and 10 bases from J, with 18 bases in between. CDR3 length equals 12 residues. CDR3 sequence: CSVRIDRVRQYF. The CDR3 DNA reads as TGCAGCGTTAGAATTGACAGAGTTCGTCAGTACTTC.

At least ten counts were recorded for this clonotype. The chain employs TRBV29-1 and TRBJ2-7, with a weak D call TRBD2 (6 bases). Trimming left V 3 bases short and J 3 bases short, with 12 bases between. Germline loops: CDR1 SQVTM, CDR2 ANQGSEA. This CDR3 is 13 amino acids long. In DNA, the CDR3 is TGCAGCGTTGAGGGGGACTCAGACTACGAGCAGTACTTC. It specifies CSVEGDSDYEQYF.

The chain recombines TRBV24-1 with TRBJ2-2, with a weak D call TRBD1 (6 bases). The CDR3 extends over 13 amino acids. Germline lookup yields CDR1 KGHDR and CDR2 SFDVKD. Trimming pared 10 bases from V and 3 bases from J, leaving 11 bases between. The CDR3 sequence: CATEGEYTGELFF. CDR3 in DNA: TGTGCCACTGAGGGGGAGTACACCGGGGAGCTGTTTTTT.

This clonotype occurred many times. The genes are TRBV6-1 and TRBJ2-7; D is ambiguous. Trimming took off 1 base at V and 1 base at J, with 11 bases between the two ends. The CDR3 loop spans 15 amino acids. Germline CDR1 is MNHNS and CDR2 is SASEGT. CDR3 loop: CASSEGWKPSYEQYF. CDR3 coding DNA: TGTGCCAGCAGTGAAGGGTGGAAACCTTCCTACGAGCAGTACTTC.

This clonotype was detected only a few times. CDR3 loop: CASSTSTGLAGGTYEQYF. Here the CDR3 DNA reads TGCGCCAGCAGCACCTCCACCGGACTAGCGGGAGGAACCTACGAGCAGTACTTC. The chain employs TRBV5-1 and TRBJ2-7, with 14 bases lining up with TRBD2. This CDR3 is 18 amino acids long. Germline CDR1 is SGHRS and CDR2 is YFSETQ. V lost 4 bases and J lost 2; bases outside the gene matches: 11.

This chain connects TRBV3-1 to TRBJ2-4, with TRBD2 identical over 14 bases. The CDR3 is made up of 20 amino acids. Germline assignment: CDR1 LGHDT and CDR2 YNNKEL (reference sequence). Unmatched junction bases numbered 9, after V lost 2 bases and J lost 0 bases. Written as DNA, the CDR3 is TGTGCCAGCAGCCAACGACTAGCGGGAGGGCTCTTGCTAGCCAAAAACATTCAGTACTTC. Translation: CASSQRLAGGLLLAKNIQYF.